The 7 T cell receptor beta chains below come from one sample, sequenced in a study of T cells in localized non-small cell lung cancer. Data came from immunoSEQ multiplex PCR; TCRdb stores just in-frame clones and leaves some out. Of more than 100,000 clones in the sample, about 90% were seen once. The sample consisted of peripheral blood, taken before any cancer treatment. Receptor source: a female donor over 55 with stage I lung adenocarcinoma.

V usage is TRBV6-5 and J usage is TRBJ1-2, with D possibly matching TRBD1 (6 bases). Trimming pared 0 bases from V and 1 base from J, leaving 9 bases between. The CDR3 has 15 residues. The germline CDR1 and CDR2 sequences are MNHEY and SVGAGI. The CDR3 here is CASSYSIGGNYGYTF. The CDR3 DNA reads as TGTGCCAGCAGTTACTCGATAGGGGGTAACTATGGCTACACCTTC.

This chain connects TRBV19 to TRBJ1-5, with 7 positions matching TRBD1. Per germline, CDR1 LNHDA and CDR2 SQIVND (reference sequence). The CDR3 loop spans 14 amino acids. The J segment lost 10 bases and the V segment lost 4 bases, leaving 10 bases of the junction unmatched. The CDR3 loop is CASSTRQGENPQHF. The CDR3 region has the DNA TGTGCCAGTAGTACAAGACAGGGAGAAAACCCCCAGCATTTT.

V is TRBV2 and J is TRBJ2-3, with 8 nucleotides matching TRBD2. Losses at the gene ends were 5 bases for V and 4 bases for J; bases not matched to a gene: 8. Germline assignment: CDR1 SNHLY and CDR2 FYNNEI. This CDR3 is 15 amino acids long. The CDR3 nucleotides are TGTGCCAGCAGTTCGGGACTAGGACCCTCAGATACGCAGTATTTT. Translated, it gives CASSSGLGPSDTQYF. The variable domain in full, with the rest retrieved from reference TRBV2 and TRBJ2-3, is EPEVTQTPSHQVTQMGQEVILRCVPISNHLYFYWYRQILGQKVEFLVSFYNNEISEKSEIFDDQFSVERPDGSNFTLKIRSTKLEDSAMYFCASSSGLGPSDTQYFGPGTRLTVL.

CDR3 loop: CATTGQLDSGANVLTF. Here the CDR3 DNA reads TGTGCCACCACAGGACAGTTGGACTCTGGGGCCAACGTCCTGACTTTC. The chain joins TRBV11-1 to TRBJ2-6, with D tentatively TRBD1 (6 bases). CDR3 length: 16 amino acids. V was clipped by 10 bases and J by 0 bases, with 16 bases between them. The germline gives CDR1 SGHAT, CDR2 FQDESV (reference sequence). Complete variable domain (other parts from reference TRBV11-1 and TRBJ2-6): EAEVAQSPRYKITEKSQAVAFWCDPISGHATLYWYRQILGQGPELLVQFQDESVVDDSQLPKDRFSAERLKGVDSTLKIQPAELGDSAMYLCATTGQLDSGANVLTFGAGSRLTVL.

V usage is TRBV4-2 and J usage is TRBJ2-1; 9 bases map to TRBD1. CDR1 is LGHNA and CDR2 is YNFKEQ in the germline V gene. Trimming cost V 3 bases and J 3 bases; bases outside gene matches: 0. The CDR3 length is 14 residues. CDR3 sequence reads: CASSQGQGYNEQFF. CDR3 DNA: TGTGCCAGCAGCCAGGGACAGGGCTACAATGAGCAGTTCTTC.

The chain links TRBV5-1 to TRBJ1-5; D is perhaps TRBD1 (5 bases). The germline gives CDR1 SGHRS, CDR2 YFSETQ. V was cut by 0 bases and J by 7 bases, with 11 bases left in between. This CDR3 has 14 residues. This CDR3 reads CASSLGGLGQPQHF. The CDR3 coding sequence is TGCGCCAGCAGCTTGGGGGGCTTAGGACAGCCCCAGCATTTT. The whole variable domain, remainder taken from reference TRBV5-1 and TRBJ1-5, is KAGVTQTPRYLIKTRGQQVTLSCSPISGHRSVSWYQQTPGQGLQFLFEYFSETQRNKGNFPGRFSGRQFSNSRSEMNVSTLELGDSALYLCASSLGGLGQPQHFGDGTRLSIL.

This rearrangement joins TRBV7-6 to TRBJ2-7; D is uncertain. Germline CDR1 is SGHVS and CDR2 is FNYEAQ. V was shortened by 5 bases and J by 2 bases, with 13 bases between the two germline ends. The CDR3 spans 14 residues. CDR3 bases: TGTGCCAGCAGCCCGAGGATTTCGACCTACGAGCAGTACTTC. Its translation: CASSPRISTYEQYF.